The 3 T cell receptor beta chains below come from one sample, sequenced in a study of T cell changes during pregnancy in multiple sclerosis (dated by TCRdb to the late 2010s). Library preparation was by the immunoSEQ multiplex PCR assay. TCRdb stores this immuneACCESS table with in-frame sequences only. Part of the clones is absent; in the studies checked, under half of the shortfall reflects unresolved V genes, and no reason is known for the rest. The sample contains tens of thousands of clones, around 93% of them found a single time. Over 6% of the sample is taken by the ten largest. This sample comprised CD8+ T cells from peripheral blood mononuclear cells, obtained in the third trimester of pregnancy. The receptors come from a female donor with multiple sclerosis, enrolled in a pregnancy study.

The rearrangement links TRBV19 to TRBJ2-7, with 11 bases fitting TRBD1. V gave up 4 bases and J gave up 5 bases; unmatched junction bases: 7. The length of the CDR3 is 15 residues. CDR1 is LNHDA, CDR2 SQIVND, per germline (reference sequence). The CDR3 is CASSRRTGGIDEQYF. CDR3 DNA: TGTGCCAGTAGTAGGCGGACAGGGGGCATCGACGAGCAGTACTTC.

Here the CDR3 DNA reads TGTGCCAGTAGTGTCGATTCAGGGATCACTGAAGCTTTCTTT. This gives the protein CASSVDSGITEAFF. The rearrangement uses TRBV19 and TRBJ1-1, with D perhaps matching TRBD1 (5 bases). V shed 5 bases and J shed 4 bases, with 14 bases lying between them. This CDR3 is built from 14 residues. From germline, CDR1 is LNHDA and CDR2 SQIVND (reference sequence).

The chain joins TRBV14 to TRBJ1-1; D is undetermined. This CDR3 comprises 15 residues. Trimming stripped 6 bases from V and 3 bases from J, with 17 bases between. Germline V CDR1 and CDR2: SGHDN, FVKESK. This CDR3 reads CASRRTHPWDTEAFF. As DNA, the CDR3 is TGTGCCAGCAGACGGACTCACCCCTGGGACACTGAAGCTTTCTTT.